The 21 T cell receptor beta chains reported below all come from one sample, sequenced in a study of response to subunit inactivated influenza vaccine. TCRdb reprocessed the RT-PCR reads with MiXCR, giving one entry per CDR3 protein. This sample has some 540,000 distinct CDR3 sequences; under 30% occur once, and the top ten carry about 3%. These same records also appear under a second study, on T cells expressing NK-cell markers. That report notes: UMIs accompanied the 5'RACE template switching by which TCR beta cDNA was made.

Sequencing was performed on CD4+ T cells sorted from PBMCs, taken about 13 days after vaccination. These receptors were collected from a man aged 45-60 years who received an inactivated influenza vaccine.

V gene TRBV7-2 combines with J gene TRBJ2-3, with D unresolved. With 1 base removed from V and 4 bases from J, the gap between germline ends came to 6 bases. Germline assignment: CDR1 SGHTA and CDR2 FQGNSA. The CDR3 is 13 amino acids. The CDR3 spells CASSLGEPDTQYF. Written as DNA, the CDR3 is TGTGCCAGCAGCTTAGGGGAACCAGATACGCAGTATTTT.

The V call is TRBV23-1, the J call TRBJ2-1; 8 bases map to TRBD2. TRBV23-1 is given ORF status, its function remaining uncertain. V lost 6 bases and J lost 8; bases outside the gene matches: 12. The CDR3 covers 15 residues. As DNA, the CDR3 is TGCGCCAGCAGCCCCGGGGGGGGAGGAGGTTATGAGCAGTTCTTC. It is translated as CASSPGGGGGYEQFF.

The J gene is TRBJ2-7, the V gene TRBV7-9; TRBD2 matches at 12 bases. Unmatched junction bases numbered 6, after V lost 6 bases and J lost 6 bases. Germline V gene data show CDR1 as SEHNR and CDR2 as FQNEAQ (reference sequence). This CDR3 has 14 amino acids. The CDR3 DNA follows: TGTGCCAGCAGAACCGGGACTAGCGGGTCCGAGCAGTACTTC. This sequence encodes CASRTGTSGSEQYF.

This chain joins TRBV7-2 and TRBJ2-3; D might be TRBD1 or TRBD2, each matching 5 bases. In germline, CDR1 is SGHTA, CDR2 FQGNSA. The germline V and J ends were trimmed by 7 bases and 6 bases, with 20 bases remaining between them. The CDR3 has 15 residues. CDR3 sequence: CASKNSGTIFDTQYF. The CDR3 bases are TGTGCCAGCAAGAATTCCGGGACGATATTTGATACGCAGTATTTT.

The V and J genes are TRBV9 and TRBJ2-1, with unresolved D. Looked up from germline, CDR1 is SGDLS and CDR2 is YYNGEE. This CDR3 has 9 amino acids. V lost 6 bases and J lost 9, with 4 bases in between. CDR3 amino acids: CASIGEQFF. The CDR3 DNA reads as TGTGCCAGCATCGGTGAGCAGTTCTTC.

The table lists this clonotype with a few counts. The genes are TRBV7-2 and TRBJ2-5, with TRBD2 matching 10 bases. Germline CDR1 is SGHTA and CDR2 is FQGNSA. This CDR3 contains 17 residues. V dropped 4 bases and J dropped 5; count of bases not matched to a gene: 13. CDR3 in amino acids: CASSSPPGTSVRETQYF. In nucleotides, the CDR3 is TGTGCCAGCAGCTCTCCCCCCGGGACTAGCGTTCGCGAGACCCAGTACTTC. Complete variable domain (other parts from reference TRBV7-2 and TRBJ2-5): GAGVSQSPSNKVTEKGKDVELRCDPISGHTALYWYRQSLGQGLEFLIYFQGNSAPDKSGLPSDRFSAERTGGSVSTLTIQRTQQEDSAVYLCASSSPPGTSVRETQYFGPGTRLLVL.

This clonotype was seen at least ten times. This chain connects TRBV12-3 or TRBV12-4 to TRBJ1-2; D is unresolved. The CDR3 runs 13 residues. Trimming left V 3 bases short and J 2 bases short, with 7 bases between. Here the CDR3 reads CASSLDRNYGYTF. As DNA, the CDR3 is TGTGCCAGCAGTTTGGACCGAAACTATGGCTACACCTTC.

This chain links TRBV29-1 with TRBJ2-7; 8 nucleotides align to TRBD2. J gave up 6 bases and V 4 bases, and 8 bases lay outside the gene matches. The CDR3 loop spans 13 amino acids. Germline CDR1 reads SQVTM; CDR2 reads ANQGSEA. CDR3 sequence reads: CSVGGLASGEQYF. The CDR3 bases are TGCAGCGTTGGAGGACTAGCCTCGGGCGAGCAGTACTTC.

This sequence joins TRBV10-3 and TRBJ2-5; TRBD1 matches at 7 bases. This CDR3 contains 13 residues. The germline CDR1 and CDR2 sequences are ENHRY and SYGVKD. The trim removed 6 bases at V and 3 bases at J, leaving 4 bases unmatched. This chain's CDR3 is CAIRNQGEETQYF. Written as DNA, the CDR3 is TGTGCCATCAGAAATCAGGGGGAAGAGACCCAGTACTTC.

This clonotype came up a few times. This rearrangement joins TRBV5-1 to TRBJ2-2, with D perhaps matching TRBD1 (6 bases). Germline lookup yields CDR1 SGHRS and CDR2 YFSETQ. There are 14 residues in the CDR3. V was pared by 1 base and J by 4 bases, with 8 bases between. The CDR3 DNA sequence: TGCGCCAGCAGCTTGCGGGACACCACCGGGGAGCTGTTTTTT. It specifies CASSLRDTTGELFF.

This clonotype was seen only a few times. The chain recombines TRBV6-5 with TRBJ2-2; possible D gene TRBD1, 5 bases. The CDR3 totals 19 residues. Germline V lookup: CDR1 MNHEY, CDR2 SVGAGI. Trimming shortened V by 2 bases and J by 7 bases, and 26 bases separated the two germline ends. This chain's CDR3 is CASSYHYNTPTRVGGELFF. The DNA for the CDR3 is TGTGCCAGCAGTTACCACTATAACACTCCAACCAGGGTTGGCGGGGAGCTGTTTTTT.

In its sample, this clonotype was seen a few times. The chain uses TRBV7-2 and TRBJ2-1; 10 bases map to TRBD2. The CDR3 totals 15 residues. J was trimmed by 6 bases and V by 3 bases; bases with no gene match: 5. Germline V CDR1 and CDR2: SGHTA, FQGNSA. The CDR3 DNA reads TGTGCCAGCAGCTTGGGGACTAGCGTCCCCAATGAGCAGTTCTTC. It codes for CASSLGTSVPNEQFF. The whole variable domain, filled in from reference TRBV7-2 and TRBJ2-1, reads GAGVSQSPSNKVTEKGKDVELRCDPISGHTALYWYRQSLGQGLEFLIYFQGNSAPDKSGLPSDRFSAERTGGSVSTLTIQRTQQEDSAVYLCASSLGTSVPNEQFFGPGTRLTVL.

The V call is TRBV28, the J call TRBJ2-2; D might be TRBD1 (7 bases). V was cut by 7 bases and J by 6 bases, with 18 bases left in between. Germline V gives CDR1 MDHEN, CDR2 SYDVKM. CDR3 size: 15 residues. DNA of the CDR3: TGTGCCAGCAAGGGAGGAGGGGGCTCGGCCGGGGAGCTGTTTTTT. Translating it yields CASKGGGGSAGELFF.

The CDR3 loop reads CASSVVEVGGYTF. The CDR3 bases are TGTGCCAGCAGCGTAGTGGAAGTCGGTGGCTACACCTTC. The chain combines TRBV9 with TRBJ1-2; D is unresolved. CDR1 is SGDLS and CDR2 is YYNGEE in the germline V gene. The CDR3 is made up of 13 amino acids. The V end was cut by 0 bases, the J end by 7 bases, with 10 bases between.

V usage is TRBV28 and J usage is TRBJ2-3; 11 positions match TRBD2. J was trimmed by 2 bases and V by 4 bases; bases with no gene match: 8. CDR1 and CDR2 (germline): MDHEN, SYDVKM. The CDR3 is made up of 17 amino acids. CDR3 nucleotide sequence: TGTGCCAGCAGTTCAGCTAGCGGGGGGTCCAACACAGATACGCAGTATTTT. Residues: CASSSASGGSNTDTQYF.

This clonotype was recorded once. This sequence joins TRBV3-1 and TRBJ1-2; D might be TRBD1 (6 bases). V gave up 0 bases and J gave up 2 bases, with 10 bases separating them. Per germline, CDR1 LGHDT and CDR2 YNNKEL (reference sequence). The CDR3 has 15 residues. The CDR3 sequence: CASSQDPDRNYGYTF. DNA for the CDR3: TGTGCCAGCAGCCAAGATCCGGACAGAAACTATGGCTACACCTTC.

This clonotype has a count of ten or more. This chain links TRBV28 with TRBJ1-2; no firm D call. CDR3 length: 17 amino acids. The germline V gene has CDR1 MDHEN and CDR2 SYDVKM. The ends were cut back, 1 base at V and 13 bases at J, with 28 bases in the middle. In nucleotides, the CDR3 is TGTGCCAGCAGTTTATTGGCCCCTAGCCCTCGTGGGTCATACCGCACCTTC. This sequence encodes CASSLLAPSPRGSYRTF.

V and J are TRBV7-2 and TRBJ1-6, with 7 positions matching TRBD1. This CDR3 has 15 amino acids. Losses at the gene ends were 1 base for V and 7 bases for J; bases not matched to a gene: 4. Germline V CDR1 and CDR2: SGHTA, FQGNSA. CDR3 in DNA: TGTGCCAGCAGCTTAGTTAACAGGGGAAATTCACCCCTCCACTTT. Translating gives CASSLVNRGNSPLHF.

The chain uses TRBV7-2 and TRBJ1-1, with a tentative D call TRBD1 (5 bases). The V end was cut by 5 bases, the J end by 5 bases, with 9 bases between. Per germline, CDR1 SGHTA and CDR2 FQGNSA. The CDR3 length is 12 residues. The CDR3 protein is CASSTGSTEAFF. As DNA, the CDR3 is TGTGCCAGCAGCACAGGCAGTACTGAAGCTTTCTTT.

This clonotype turned up a few times. The V call is TRBV5-1, the J call TRBJ2-2, with 9 bases matching TRBD1. This CDR3 is 15 amino acids long. The V gene's germline CDR1 is SGHRS and CDR2 YFSETQ. V lost 0 bases and J lost 4; bases outside the gene matches: 1. The CDR3 is CASSLEQGATGELFF. The CDR3 DNA reads TGCGCCAGCAGCTTGGAACAGGGGGCCACCGGGGAGCTGTTTTTT.

This chain links TRBV2 with TRBJ2-5, with 8 bases matching TRBD1. Unmatched junction bases numbered 5, after V lost 0 bases and J lost 5 bases. Germline V lookup: CDR1 SNHLY, CDR2 FYNNEI. The CDR3 runs 15 residues. The CDR3 DNA follows: TGTGCCAGCAGTGAAGCGAGCAGGGGGCGGGAGACCCAGTACTTC. Amino acid sequence: CASSEASRGRETQYF.